Given below is one TCR beta chain in context. It lacks a known antigen. Per-nucleotide qualities are absent, and no much larger clonotype sits a single base away. This entry is derived from a study of blood T cell repertoires in COVID-19 (dated by TCRdb to 2020 to 2022). As for the study more broadly: Collaborator samples came from the United States, Italy and Spain and covered acute and convalescent phases of COVID-19. The prospective study material was composed of cDNA or gDNA derived from T cells, B-cell-depleted T cells, or PBMCs. Subjects who had been exposed to COVID-19, were actively infected with it, or had recovered from it provided the deeply sampled blood TCRbeta repertoires that made up the dataset. The repertoires were made available in a free public database intended to serve as a resource for research on the immune response to SARS-CoV-2. The samples were drawn from the first 160 participants of the ongoing ImmuneRACE study and from 1,200 or so subjects provided by 6 global collaborators. Sample metadata almost always included a de-identified subject ID, COVID-19 status, age in years and sex. HLA class I and class II types, where available, came from metadata supplied by the sample provider rather than from assay-based typing. The paper's findings and limits, for the study overall: How much clinical and demographic metadata was included differed by source and by participant, and the metadata was provided uncurated.

According to the germline V gene (reference sequence), CDR1 reads MNHNY and CDR2 reads SVGAGI. The CDR3 runs 14 residues from the cysteine to the phenylalanine. The retained sequence is limited to the CDR3, 42 bases, with the frame set at the first base. V is clipped by 4 bases and J by 7 bases, and the sequence between their germline boundaries is 14 bases long. The immunoSEQ Assay, a bias-controlled multiplex PCR, was used to amplify TCRbeta CDR3 regions from genomic DNA. The authors processed their data as follows. Nucleated cell counts per sample were estimated from amplification of reference gene primers within the assay. To quantify the absolute abundance of each unique TCRbeta CDR3 rearrangement, sequence reads were collapsed and filtered. Productive Simpson clonality was computed per sample as the square root of Simpson's diversity index over productive rearrangements. The immuneACCESS repertoire file appears here via TCRdb, limited to in-frame rearrangements. These files lack a portion of the clones; in checked studies, under half of the deficit traces to unresolved V genes, and the cause of the others is not known. That table gives V, J and clone size, and the DNA gave D and trimming. This sample has tens of thousands of clones in its table, and roughly 91% of those were observed once. Clones ranked in the top ten supply roughly 30% of the sample.

Whole blood was collected in K2EDTA tubes by collaborating institutions according to the institutions' own protocols. Collaborator samples were shipped for TCRbeta analysis as frozen whole blood, isolated PBMCs, or DNA extracted from either sample type. The chain was built from TRBV6-6 and TRBJ1-3, with an unclear D gene assignment. The specimen was peripheral blood. The receptor was derived from a woman older than 75 with active or convalescent COVID-19. The nucleotides are TGTGCCAGCAGTTTTCGCCCCCCGGTTAACACCATATATTTT. Protein translation: CASSFRPPVNTIYF.